Below, 26 T cell receptor beta chains from the same sample are listed, as sequenced in a study of blood T cell repertoires in COVID-19. The repertoire was sequenced with immunoSEQ multiplex PCR; TCRdb's copy has only in-frame clones and lacks some. The table has 150,000 to 200,000 clones, around 87% seen once. The sample consisted of peripheral blood. Source of these receptors: a man aged 40-49 years with active or convalescent COVID-19.

The V and J genes are TRBV30 and TRBJ1-4; unclear D gene. The V gene lost 0 bases and the J gene lost 6 bases, with 5 bases spanning the gap. In germline, CDR1 is GTSNPN, CDR2 SVGIG (reference sequence). The CDR3 totals 12 residues. The CDR3, as DNA: TGTGCCTGGAGTGTCGTCGATGAAAAACTGTTTTTT. It specifies CAWSVVDEKLFF.

The rearrangement links TRBV6-1 to TRBJ1-6; no reliable D call. The V and J ends lost 3 bases and 7 bases respectively, with 10 bases between them. The CDR3 covers 14 residues. CDR1 MNHNS and CDR2 SASEGT come from the germline V gene. CDR3 sequence (DNA): TGTGCCAGCAGTGAGAACAGTAAGAATTCACCCCTCCACTTT. This encodes CASSENSKNSPLHF.

This clone was seen a handful of times. The chain links TRBV6-5 to TRBJ1-4; D not resolved. Trimming left V 4 bases short and J 1 base short, with 13 bases between. CDR3 length: 16 amino acids. Germline V gives CDR1 MNHEY, CDR2 SVGAGI. The CDR3 loop is CASSWSPGGTNEKLFF. As DNA, the CDR3 is TGTGCCAGCAGTTGGTCTCCGGGAGGAACTAATGAAAAACTGTTTTTT.

The V and J genes are TRBV9 and TRBJ1-3; D is ambiguous. The CDR3 is 14 amino acids. In germline, CDR1 is SGDLS, CDR2 YYNGEE. The ends were cut back, 7 bases at V and 0 bases at J, with 11 bases in the middle. The CDR3 loop is CASRGLDSGNTIYF. The CDR3 DNA is TGTGCCAGCCGCGGGTTAGACTCTGGAAACACCATATATTTT. Full variable domain (rest looked up from reference TRBV9 and TRBJ1-3): DSGVTQTPKHLITATGQRVTLRCSPRSGDLSVYWYQQSLDQGLQFLIQYYNGEERAKGNILERFSAQQFPDLHSELNLSSLELGDSALYFCASRGLDSGNTIYFGEGSWLTVV.

The rearrangement joins TRBV6-1 to TRBJ2-1; TRBD2 matches 9 bases. Looked up from germline, CDR1 is MNHNS and CDR2 is SASEGT. V gave up 3 bases and J gave up 4 bases; unmatched junction bases: 4. CDR3 length: 15 residues. Written as DNA, the CDR3 is TGTGCCAGCAGTGAGTTAGCGGGGGAATACAATGAGCAGTTCTTC. Protein sequence: CASSELAGEYNEQFF.

The chain couples TRBV19 to TRBJ2-7; 7 bases fit TRBD2. CDR3 size: 15 residues. In germline, CDR1 is LNHDA, CDR2 SQIVND (reference sequence). V shed 1 base, J shed 5 bases, and the junction held 8 bases outside the gene matches. In DNA form, the CDR3 reads TGTGCCAGTAGTATAGGCACGCGGGGGTGGGACGAGCAGTACTTC. Translated: CASSIGTRGWDEQYF.

The chain joins TRBV7-2 to TRBJ1-5, with D hard to call. V was trimmed by 1 base and J by 3 bases, leaving 4 bases between them. From germline, CDR1 is SGHTA and CDR2 FQGNSA. CDR3 size: 13 residues. The chain's CDR3 is CASSLGPNQPQHF. The CDR3 region has the DNA TGTGCCAGCAGCTTAGGGCCCAATCAGCCCCAGCATTTT.

The chain joins TRBV5-1 to TRBJ1-6, with a possible D match to TRBD1 (5 bases). The CDR3 is made up of 15 amino acids. V was clipped by 0 bases and J by 5 bases, with 9 bases between them. Germline-derived CDR1 and CDR2 are SGHRS and YFSETQ. The CDR3 sequence is CASSLGGADNSPLHF. The CDR3 region has the DNA TGCGCCAGCAGCTTGGGCGGGGCTGATAATTCACCCCTCCACTTT.

This clone occurred once. This chain links TRBV6-2 or TRBV6-3 with TRBJ2-7; 10 bases match TRBD1. This CDR3 has 15 residues. The V gene's germline CDR1 is MNHEY and CDR2 SVGEGT. The junction had 9 bases not matched to a gene; V was cut back by 5 bases and J by 5 bases. The CDR3 DNA follows: TGTGCCAGCAGTCAGTTCCGGGACAGGGGAGACGAGCAGTACTTC. This gives the protein CASSQFRDRGDEQYF.

The chain links TRBV4-1 to TRBJ2-7, with 14 bases lining up with TRBD2. The junction had 12 bases not matched to a gene; V was cut back by 4 bases and J by 7 bases. This CDR3 comprises 17 residues. Germline V gene sequence: CDR1 MGHRA, CDR2 YSYEKL. CDR3 bases: TGCGCCAGCAGCCCAAGCGGGACTAGCGGGGGAGTCGGGGAGCAGTACTTC. It encodes CASSPSGTSGGVGEQYF.

In nucleotides, the CDR3 is TGTGCCAGCAGCCACCCGGGACAGGGGATAGAGACCCAGTACTTC. Amino acid sequence: CASSHPGQGIETQYF. The chain couples TRBV5-6 to TRBJ2-5, with 10 positions matching TRBD1. CDR1 is SGHDT, CDR2 YYEEEE, per germline. With V trimmed by 4 bases and J by 4 bases, 7 bases remained unmatched. The CDR3 has 15 residues.

This clone turned up a few times. The chain links TRBV5-1 to TRBJ1-2, with D possibly being TRBD1 (6 bases). Germline loops: CDR1 SGHRS, CDR2 YFSETQ. Trimming pared 3 bases from V and 2 bases from J, leaving 17 bases between. This CDR3 is 16 amino acids long. The CDR3: CASSSSVTGTNYGYTF. The DNA for the CDR3 is TGCGCCAGCAGCTCCTCCGTTACAGGGACCAACTATGGCTACACCTTC.

The rearrangement uses TRBV28 and TRBJ2-1; TRBD2 aligns across 11 bases. The CDR3 sequence is 15 residues long. Germline V CDR1 and CDR2: MDHEN, SYDVKM. The J segment lost 5 bases and the V segment lost 2 bases, leaving 2 bases of the junction unmatched. For the CDR3, the DNA is TGTGCCAGCAGTTTAAGTAGCGGGGGGGACAATGAGCAGTTCTTC. Its protein is CASSLSSGGDNEQFF.

This chain connects TRBV19 to TRBJ1-2, with D perhaps TRBD1 (5 bases). Germline CDR1 LNHDA, CDR2 SQIVND (reference sequence). The CDR3 has 13 residues. V shed 3 bases and J shed 5 bases, with 10 bases lying between them. Here the CDR3 DNA reads TGTGCCAGTAGTATGGGGCAGGATTATGGCTACACCTTC. The encoded protein is CASSMGQDYGYTF.

As DNA, the CDR3 is TGTGCCAGCAGCGCGGGGACAGGGAGGCACACTGAAGCTTTCTTT. This translates into CASSAGTGRHTEAFF. This rearrangement joins TRBV7-2 to TRBJ1-1; 9 bases agree with TRBD1. Trimming cost V 5 bases and J 3 bases; bases outside gene matches: 7. The CDR3 extends over 15 amino acids. Germline values: CDR1 SGHTA, CDR2 FQGNSA.

This sequence joins TRBV7-9 and TRBJ1-4; possible D gene TRBD1, 5 bases. Germline V gives CDR1 SEHNR, CDR2 FQNEAQ (reference sequence). Trimming removed 5 bases from V and 3 bases from J, with 7 bases in between. The CDR3 is made up of 13 amino acids. This chain's CDR3 is CASSRQSNEKLFF. The CDR3 DNA is TGTGCCAGCAGCCGACAGTCTAATGAAAAACTGTTTTTT.

This chain connects TRBV7-2 to TRBJ1-6; 8 bases match TRBD1. The germline gives CDR1 SGHTA, CDR2 FQGNSA. The CDR3 is made up of 16 amino acids. The junction had 6 bases not matched to a gene; V was cut back by 0 bases and J by 8 bases. CDR3 nucleotides: TGTGCCAGCAGCTTAGCGGCAGGGGGCTGGGATTCACCCCTCCACTTT. Protein product: CASSLAAGGWDSPLHF.

The gene calls are TRBV5-1 and TRBJ2-2, with 8 bases fitting TRBD2. CDR1 is SGHRS, CDR2 YFSETQ, per germline. Germline trimming cut 2 bases from V and 0 bases from J; bases unmatched to any gene: 9. The CDR3 loop spans 18 amino acids. The CDR3 here is CASSFGGTAGANTGELFF. As DNA, the CDR3 is TGCGCCAGCAGCTTCGGGGGAACAGCGGGGGCGAACACCGGGGAGCTGTTTTTT.

The rearrangement uses TRBV6-6 and TRBJ1-1; 11 positions match TRBD1. The CDR3 contains 14 residues. Germline V gene data show CDR1 as MNHNY and CDR2 as SVGAGI (reference sequence). The V gene end was trimmed by 10 bases and the J gene end by 5 bases; junction bases not matched to a gene: 9. Written as DNA, the CDR3 is TGTGCCATCAGATCGGGGACAGGGGGAACTGAAGCTTTCTTT. Its translation: CAIRSGTGGTEAFF.

The chain is built from TRBV28 and TRBJ1-2, with D maybe TRBD1 (5 bases). Germline V gives CDR1 MDHEN, CDR2 SYDVKM. The V gene lost 6 bases and the J gene lost 3 bases, with 17 bases spanning the gap. The CDR3 contains 15 residues. This CDR3 reads CASSRPGVSDYGYTF. CDR3 nucleotides: TGTGCCAGCAGCCGGCCGGGGGTGAGCGACTATGGCTACACCTTC.

The chain is built from TRBV4-1 and TRBJ1-6; D call uncertain. With 4 bases removed from V and 7 bases from J, the gap between germline ends came to 14 bases. Germline CDR1 reads MGHRA; CDR2 reads YSYEKL. This CDR3 is built from 15 residues. As DNA, the CDR3 is TGCGCCAGCAGCCGATACACTCCGGGGAATTCACCCCTCCACTTT. The encoded protein is CASSRYTPGNSPLHF.

The chain combines TRBV7-9 with TRBJ1-1, with TRBD1 as a possible D gene (6 bases). The CDR3 is made up of 14 amino acids. CDR1 SEHNR and CDR2 FQNEAQ come from the germline V gene (reference sequence). V was pared by 6 bases and J by 2 bases, with 13 bases between. The CDR3 coding sequence is TGTGCCAGCAGTTTCGCAGGGGATAACACTGAAGCTTTCTTT. Translation: CASSFAGDNTEAFF.

The rearrangement uses TRBV5-1 and TRBJ2-1; D is unresolved. The germline CDR1 and CDR2 sequences are SGHRS and YFSETQ. The CDR3 sequence is 16 residues long. V was clipped by 0 bases and J by 6 bases, with 16 bases between them. The CDR3, as DNA: TGCGCCAGCAGCTTGGCCGAGAGAATTGCCCTCAATGAGCAGTTCTTC. Translated, it gives CASSLAERIALNEQFF.

The J gene is TRBJ1-2, the V gene TRBV29-1; possibly TRBD1 for D (6 bases). V was cut by 6 bases and J by 6 bases, with 17 bases left in between. Per the germline V gene, CDR1 is SQVTM and CDR2 is ANQGSEA. The CDR3 covers 13 residues. The CDR3 DNA reads as TGCAGCGTCCCGGGGGGGGGCCGTGATGGCTACACCTTC. The encoded protein is CSVPGGGRDGYTF.

V and J are TRBV6-1 and TRBJ1-1; 9 bases are a match to TRBD1. This CDR3 has 15 residues. Germline CDR1 reads MNHNS; CDR2 reads SASEGT. V gave up 2 bases and J gave up 5 bases; unmatched junction bases: 6. CDR3 sequence reads: CASSEIQGAGTEAFF. The DNA for the CDR3 is TGTGCCAGCAGTGAAATACAGGGGGCTGGAACTGAAGCTTTCTTT.

The gene calls are TRBV7-8 and TRBJ1-2, with D possibly matching TRBD1 (6 bases). The CDR3 length is 15 residues. The V gene lost 3 bases and the J gene lost 4 bases, with 15 bases spanning the gap. Germline-derived CDR1 and CDR2 are SGHVS and FQNEAQ. The CDR3 coding sequence is TGTGCCAGCAGCTTTTCGGGGGGGCGATCCTATGGCTACACCTTC. Encoded protein: CASSFSGGRSYGYTF.